This T cell receptor beta chain stems from a study of blood T cell repertoires in COVID-19 (TCRdb year 2020). The study in broad terms: Collaborator samples came from the United States, Italy and Spain and covered acute and convalescent phases of COVID-19. The samples were drawn from the first 160 participants of the ongoing ImmuneRACE study and from more than 1,000 subjects provided by 6 global collaborators. Nearly every sample came with metadata listing a de-identified subject ID, COVID-19 status, age in years and sex. The repertoires were made available in a free public database intended to serve as a resource for research on the immune response to SARS-CoV-2. The material from the prospective study consisted of cDNA or gDNA derived from T cells, B-cell-depleted T cells, or PBMCs. Where HLA class I and class II types were available, the types were taken from metadata supplied by the sample provider, not from assay-based typing. Deeply sampled blood TCRbeta repertoires from subjects exposed to, actively infected with, or recovered from COVID-19 were included in the dataset. The paper's findings and limits, for the study overall: How much clinical and demographic metadata was included differed by source and by participant, and the metadata was provided uncurated.

Each collaborating institution followed its own protocols to collect whole blood in K2EDTA tubes. For TCRbeta analysis, collaborator samples were shipped as frozen whole blood, as isolated PBMCs, or as DNA extracted from either sample type. A word on this clone: What antigen it recognizes has not been identified. The sample holds no much larger clone one base away, and base qualities are not on file.

The immunoSEQ Assay, a bias-controlled multiplex PCR, was used to amplify TCRbeta CDR3 regions from genomic DNA. Per the authors' processing: The number of nucleated cells in each sample was estimated by amplification of reference gene primers within the assay. Sequence reads were collapsed and filtered to measure the absolute abundance of every unique TCRbeta CDR3 rearrangement. For each sample, productive Simpson clonality was calculated as the square root of Simpson's diversity index across productive rearrangements. The table comes from immuneACCESS by way of TCRdb, which keeps in-frame sequences with V and J called. Part of the clones is missing from these tables; in studies checked, under half for an unresolved V gene and the rest for unknown reasons. The V and J calls and clone size were taken over from that table, and D and trimming were inferred from the DNA. This sample gives fewer than 300,000 clones in total; roughly 79% of them show up just once. Around 3.2% of the sample is in the top ten clones.

Relative to germline, V is 11 bases shorter and J is 0 bases shorter, with 11 bases between their ends. Spanning cysteine to phenylalanine, the CDR3 consists of 13 amino acids. Kept here is only the CDR3 DNA, which spans 39 bases and is read in frame from base 1. The germline V gene supplies CDR1 ENHRY and CDR2 SYGVKD. Sequencing used peripheral blood. This sequence uses TRBV10-3 and TRBJ1-3, with no D gene named confidently. The source is a woman aged 55-70 years with active or convalescent COVID-19. At the DNA level, the sequence is TGTGCCTCAGATGCTGGCTCTGGAAACACCATATATTTT. Translated, this gives CASDAGSGNTIYF.